A single sample is the source of the 21 T cell receptor beta chains below, sequenced in a study of CD8+ T cells in alopecia areata. Reverse transcribed after extraction, RNA yielded cDNA as the sequencing template. TCRdb's copy holds only in-frame clones and misses some; the assay was immunoSEQ multiplex PCR. The sample includes roughly 210,000 clones, 40% to 45% of them seen just once. The treatment here: oral pan-JAK inhibitor, 5-10 mg twice daily. The sequenced sample was CD4+ T cells sorted from blood, obtained at approximately week 36, from a patient treated with tofacitinib. The source of these receptors is a human donor with alopecia areata.

The rearrangement links TRBV10-3 to TRBJ2-3, with unresolved D. This CDR3 is 17 amino acids long. The V gene's germline CDR1 is ENHRY and CDR2 SYGVKD. V was clipped by 3 bases and J by 4 bases, with 20 bases between them. In nucleotides, the CDR3 is TGTGCCATCAGTGACGATCGCACATTTAAGAACCCAGATACGCAGTATTTT. This translates into CAISDDRTFKNPDTQYF.

This clone was picked up a small number of times. The V call is TRBV7-8, the J call TRBJ2-1; D possibly matches TRBD1 or TRBD2 (5 bases each). Germline V gene lookup returns CDR1 SGHVS and CDR2 FQNEAQ. V gave up 5 bases and J gave up 9 bases, with 20 bases separating them. This CDR3 comprises 15 residues. The CDR3 reads CASSNSGLAGSEQFF. For the CDR3, the DNA is TGTGCCAGCAGCAACTCGGGGCTAGCCGGCAGTGAGCAGTTCTTC.

The chain employs TRBV4-3 and TRBJ1-2; 9 bases fit TRBD1. Germline-derived CDR1 and CDR2 are LGHNA and YSLEER. The trim removed 1 base at V and 4 bases at J, leaving 10 bases unmatched. The CDR3 is 17 residues long. Written as DNA, the CDR3 is TGCGCCAGCAGCCAAGGGACAGGGGCCAAGCAACGCTATGGCTACACCTTC. Translated: CASSQGTGAKQRYGYTF.

This clone came up a few times. The chain employs TRBV7-8 and TRBJ2-4, with no clear D. This CDR3 spans 16 amino acids. The germline gives CDR1 SGHVS, CDR2 FQNEAQ. Trimming removed 6 bases at V and 0 bases at J, with 15 bases between. The CDR3 DNA reads as TGTGCCAGCAGGCCGGACGGTCCTCTAGCCAAAAACATTCAGTACTTC. Translating it yields CASRPDGPLAKNIQYF.

The chain carries TRBV27 and TRBJ1-3; D unclear. Germline V gene lookup returns CDR1 MNHEY and CDR2 SMNVEV (reference sequence). The V gene lost 4 bases and the J gene lost 4 bases, with 8 bases spanning the gap. CDR3 length equals 13 residues. The CDR3 DNA is TGTGCCAGCAGTTCGGGAGCCGGAAACACCATATATTTT. It is translated as CASSSGAGNTIYF.

The V call is TRBV27, the J call TRBJ1-4, with D tentatively TRBD1 (5 bases). Germline assignment: CDR1 MNHEY and CDR2 SMNVEV (reference sequence). Trimming shortened V by 6 bases and J by 5 bases, and 13 bases separated the two germline ends. The CDR3 runs 14 residues. Written as DNA, the CDR3 is TGTGCCAGCAGCTCAGGGAGAATCAATGAAAAACTGTTTTTT. Translation: CASSSGRINEKLFF. The whole variable domain, remainder taken from reference TRBV27 and TRBJ1-4, is EAQVTQNPRYLITVTGKKLTVTCSQNMNHEYMSWYRQDPGLGLRQIYYSMNVEVTDKGDVPEGYKVSRKEKRNFPLILESPSPNQTSLYFCASSSGRINEKLFFGSGTQLSVL.

A few counts support this clone. In DNA, the CDR3 is TGTGCCTGGAGCTCCGGCGTATACGAGCAGTACTTC. Translated: CAWSSGVYEQYF. This chain links TRBV30 with TRBJ2-7; the D is unclear. Trimming cost V 3 bases and J 4 bases, with 10 bases left between them. Looked up from germline, CDR1 is GTSNPN and CDR2 is SVGIG (reference sequence). This CDR3 comprises 12 residues.

The V and J genes are TRBV28 and TRBJ2-5; D gene uncertain. The V end was cut by 7 bases, the J end by 3 bases, with 6 bases between. The CDR3 covers 11 residues. From germline, CDR1 is MDHEN and CDR2 SYDVKM. CDR3 sequence reads: CASTSEETQYF. CDR3 nucleotide sequence: TGTGCCAGCACTTCCGAAGAGACCCAGTACTTC.

There are a few counts of this clone. This chain links TRBV6-1 with TRBJ2-7; 7 bases agree with TRBD1. V was clipped by 5 bases and J by 3 bases; unmatched bases: 4. The CDR3 is 13 residues long. The germline V gene encodes CDR1 MNHNS and CDR2 SASEGT. CDR3 bases: TGTGCCAGCAGTTCGACAGGGTTCTACGAGCAGTACTTC. The encoded protein is CASSSTGFYEQYF.

V gene TRBV27 combines with J gene TRBJ1-2; D ambiguous. Germline loops: CDR1 MNHEY, CDR2 SMNVEV (reference sequence). The CDR3 consists of 14 residues. The V end lost 6 bases, the J end lost 1 base, and 12 bases lay between the germline ends. This chain's CDR3 is CASRGLRDNYGYTF. The CDR3 bases are TGTGCCAGCAGGGGCCTGCGGGATAACTATGGCTACACCTTC.

This sequence joins TRBV7-2 and TRBJ2-1; 7 bases align to TRBD1. The CDR3 contains 14 residues. The V segment lost 2 bases and the J segment 5 bases; nucleotides outside the gene matches: 3. CDR1 is SGHTA and CDR2 is FQGNSA in the germline V gene. In DNA form, the CDR3 reads TGTGCCAGCAGCTTACTGGGACAGAACAATGAGCAGTTCTTC. Translated: CASSLLGQNNEQFF.

The V gene is TRBV30, the J gene TRBJ2-7; 9 bases align to TRBD1. Germline trimming cut 0 bases from V and 7 bases from J; bases unmatched to any gene: 13. Per the germline V gene, CDR1 is GTSNPN and CDR2 is SVGIG (reference sequence). This CDR3 region has 16 residues. The CDR3 loop is CAWSVPPQQGAREQYF. CDR3 DNA: TGTGCCTGGAGTGTACCCCCCCAACAGGGGGCGCGGGAGCAGTACTTC.

The chain uses TRBV5-6 and TRBJ2-4, with D possibly being TRBD1 (6 bases). V lost 5 bases and J 9 bases, leaving 24 bases between the germline ends. CDR1 and CDR2 from the germline V gene are SGHDT and YYEEEE. The CDR3 totals 16 residues. The CDR3 region is CASSGSTGRLESIQYF. In DNA, the CDR3 is TGTGCCAGCAGTGGATCAACAGGGCGGCTGGAGAGCATTCAGTACTTC.

The chain couples TRBV29-1 to TRBJ2-1; TRBD1 matches at 11 bases. Germline assignment: CDR1 SQVTM and CDR2 ANQGSEA. This CDR3 is built from 14 residues. Losses at the gene ends were 5 bases for V and 6 bases for J; bases not matched to a gene: 6. The CDR3 sequence: CSVSRDRGSNEQFF. The CDR3 nucleotides are TGCAGCGTTTCCCGGGACAGGGGGTCCAATGAGCAGTTCTTC.

This clone has just a few counts. In the same sample, other DNA sequences code for this CDR3. This chain joins TRBV5-4 and TRBJ1-2, with D unclear. Trimming cost V 0 bases and J 3 bases, with 9 bases left between them. Germline-derived CDR1 and CDR2 are SGHNT and YYREEE (reference sequence). The CDR3 is made up of 14 amino acids. This CDR3 reads CASSLAVGDYGYTF. For the CDR3, the DNA is TGTGCCAGCAGCTTGGCGGTGGGTGACTATGGCTACACCTTC.

The table lists this clone with a few counts. V usage is TRBV4-3 and J usage is TRBJ1-5; unclear D gene. Germline-derived CDR1 and CDR2 are LGHNA and YSLEER. Trimming took off 0 bases at V and 4 bases at J, with 10 bases between the two ends. The CDR3 totals 15 residues. The CDR3 region is CASSQDLTGNQPQHF. The CDR3 DNA follows: TGCGCCAGCAGCCAAGATCTAACCGGGAATCAGCCCCAGCATTTT.

This clone was seen more than once but under ten times. This CDR3 reads CATNPGGTANTDTQYF. CDR3 sequence (DNA): TGTGCCACCAACCCTGGTGGGACAGCAAACACAGATACGCAGTATTTT. This sequence joins TRBV15 and TRBJ2-3; 7 bases agree with TRBD1. The length of the CDR3 is 16 residues. Looked up from germline, CDR1 is LNHNV and CDR2 is YYDKDF (reference sequence). Trimming took 7 bases from V and 2 from J; bases not matched to a gene: 12.

The genes are TRBV9 and TRBJ2-2; TRBD2 is a possible D gene (6 bases). The CDR3 extends over 17 amino acids. Looked up from germline, CDR1 is SGDLS and CDR2 is YYNGEE. V was trimmed by 2 bases and J by 2 bases, leaving 16 bases between them. CDR3 sequence (DNA): TGTGCCAGCAGCGTCGACCCCAGGACTAAAAACACCGGGGAGCTGTTTTTT. This translates into CASSVDPRTKNTGELFF.

The chain combines TRBV5-1 with TRBJ2-3; D remains ambiguous. Trimming took off 4 bases at V and 3 bases at J, with 12 bases between the two ends. The CDR3 covers 14 residues. Germline CDR1 reads SGHRS; CDR2 reads YFSETQ. In DNA form, the CDR3 reads TGCGCCAGCAGCGGTCCCGCGTTGACAGATACGCAGTATTTT. This translates into CASSGPALTDTQYF.

This clone was seen a handful of times. The chain combines TRBV29-1 with TRBJ2-1; a possible D gene is TRBD1 (5 bases). The CDR3 consists of 13 residues. CDR1 SQVTM and CDR2 ANQGSEA come from the germline V gene. V lost 4 bases and J 6 bases, leaving 13 bases between the germline ends. The CDR3 spells CSVGASRGNEQFF. The CDR3 DNA sequence: TGCAGCGTTGGGGCTTCTAGGGGCAATGAGCAGTTCTTC.

This chain links TRBV15 with TRBJ1-1; tentative D call: TRBD1 (5 bases). Trimming removed 2 bases from V and 2 bases from J, with 12 bases in between. Germline CDR1 reads LNHNV; CDR2 reads YYDKDF (reference sequence). The CDR3 is 15 residues long. CDR3 amino acids: CATSRPDIRNTEAFF. The CDR3 DNA reads as TGTGCCACCAGCAGACCGGACATCCGAAACACTGAAGCTTTCTTT.